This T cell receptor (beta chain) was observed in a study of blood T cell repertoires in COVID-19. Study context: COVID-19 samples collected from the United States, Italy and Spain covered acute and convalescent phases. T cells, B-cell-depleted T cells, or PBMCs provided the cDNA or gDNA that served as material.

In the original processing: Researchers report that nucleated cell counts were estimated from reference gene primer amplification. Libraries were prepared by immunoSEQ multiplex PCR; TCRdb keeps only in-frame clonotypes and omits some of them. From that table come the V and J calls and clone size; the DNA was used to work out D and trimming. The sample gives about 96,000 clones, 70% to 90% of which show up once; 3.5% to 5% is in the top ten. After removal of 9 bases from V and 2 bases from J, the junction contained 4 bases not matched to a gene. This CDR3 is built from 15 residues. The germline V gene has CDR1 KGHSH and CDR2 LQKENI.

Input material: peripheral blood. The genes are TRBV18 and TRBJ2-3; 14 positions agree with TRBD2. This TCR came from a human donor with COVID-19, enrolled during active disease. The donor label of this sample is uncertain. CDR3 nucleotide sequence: TGTGCCAGTGGACTAGCGGGGGGATACACAGATACGCAGTATTTT. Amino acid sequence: CASGLAGGYTDTQYF.